The 28 T cell receptor beta chains listed next were all sequenced from one sample in a study of human T cells and chemical hapten exposure. Time point defined: pre-sensitization, week 0. Documented treatment: therapeutic diphenylcyclopropenone sensitization with weekly scalp DPC. Using its own MiXCR run on the RACE reads, TCRdb lists one record per CDR3 protein. This sample has around 300,000 distinct CDR3 sequences; almost 8% occur once, and the top ten carry more than 1%. The specimen comprised whole blood, sampled in connection with sensitization to the hapten diphenylcyclopropenone (DPC). The receptors here all came from a man between 18 and 35 years old with alopecia areata. Some clones in this sample may be carry-over from other donors' samples.

This clonotype was counted at least ten times. The chain recombines TRBV4-2 with TRBJ2-2; TRBD1 aligns across 9 bases. CDR1 is LGHNA and CDR2 is YNFKEQ in the germline V gene. This CDR3 contains 14 residues. J was trimmed by 2 bases and V by 6 bases; bases with no gene match: 1. The CDR3 DNA is TGTGCCAGCAGGGGACAGGGAAACACCGGGGAGCTGTTTTTT. Translation gives CASRGQGNTGELFF.

This sequence joins TRBV5-1 and TRBJ2-1, with 11 bases aligning to TRBD2. Germline V gene sequence: CDR1 SGHRS, CDR2 YFSETQ. Trimming at V came to 2 bases and at J to 1 base, leaving 2 bases not matched to a gene. The CDR3 totals 16 residues. The CDR3 DNA sequence: TGCGCCAGCAGCTTTCTAGCGGGGGGTTCCTACAATGAGCAGTTCTTC. This gives the protein CASSFLAGGSYNEQFF.

This clonotype has just a few counts. The genes are TRBV6-2 or TRBV6-3 and TRBJ2-2; D gene ambiguous. This CDR3 is 15 amino acids long. V was cut by 4 bases and J by 0 bases, with 9 bases left in between. Germline V gene lookup returns CDR1 MNHEY and CDR2 SVGEGT. The CDR3 loop reads CASSWGTSNTGELFF. CDR3 sequence (DNA): TGTGCCAGCAGTTGGGGTACGTCGAACACCGGGGAGCTGTTTTTT.

The chain uses TRBV6-2 or TRBV6-3 and TRBJ1-4; D remains unclear. The germline V gene encodes CDR1 MNHEY and CDR2 SVGEGT. V was pared by 6 bases and J by 0 bases, with 5 bases between. This CDR3 has 13 residues. The CDR3 DNA is TGTGCCAGCAGACACGCAACTAATGAAAAACTGTTTTTT. Translated, it gives CASRHATNEKLFF.

This clonotype was seen only a few times. J is TRBJ1-1 and V is TRBV7-2; 7 bases agree with TRBD1. V was clipped by 5 bases and J by 1 base; unmatched bases: 10. Germline lookup yields CDR1 SGHTA and CDR2 FQGNSA. This CDR3 has 16 amino acids. The chain's CDR3 is CASSKGRDRPNTEAFF. CDR3 bases: TGTGCCAGCAGCAAAGGGCGGGACAGACCGAACACTGAAGCTTTCTTT.

The chain has TRBV20-1 and TRBJ1-1; 10 positions match TRBD1. In germline, CDR1 is DFQATT, CDR2 SNEGSKA (reference sequence). Trimming removed 5 bases from V and 4 bases from J; junction bases left unmatched: 7. The CDR3 loop spans 14 amino acids. CDR3 in DNA: TGCAGTGCTCGTAGACAGGGGGCAGGCACTGAAGCTTTCTTT. Protein product: CSARRQGAGTEAFF.

This clonotype showed up just a few times. V and J are TRBV20-1 and TRBJ2-4; D possibly corresponds to TRBD1 (7 bases). The germline gives CDR1 DFQATT, CDR2 SNEGSKA (reference sequence). Trimming shortened V by 3 bases and J by 5 bases, and 17 bases separated the two germline ends. CDR3 size: 15 residues. The CDR3 region is CSARTRRGAENIQYF. CDR3 nucleotides: TGCAGTGCTAGGACGCGCAGGGGGGCGGAAAACATTCAGTACTTC.

This clonotype has just a few counts. The rearrangement joins TRBV9 to TRBJ1-5; tentatively, D is TRBD1 (6 bases). The CDR3 sequence is 15 residues long. Germline CDR1 and CDR2: SGDLS and YYNGEE. The V end lost 3 bases, the J end lost 0 bases, and 10 bases lay between the germline ends. This chain's CDR3 is CASSATDSSNQPQHF. The CDR3 nucleotides read TGTGCCAGCAGCGCAACGGACAGTAGCAATCAGCCCCAGCATTTT.

This clonotype was observed many times. V gene TRBV7-9 combines with J gene TRBJ1-6, with 11 bases aligning to TRBD1. The V segment lost 5 bases and the J segment 10 bases; nucleotides outside the gene matches: 7. The germline gives CDR1 SEHNR, CDR2 FQNEAQ (reference sequence). This CDR3 has 15 residues. The CDR3 is CASSLWTGGRSPLHF. Written as DNA, the CDR3 is TGTGCCAGCAGCCTCTGGACAGGGGGCAGGTCACCCCTCCACTTT.

The sample holds a few counts of this clonotype. The chain uses TRBV7-3 and TRBJ1-6; D unresolved. There are 12 residues in the CDR3. V was shortened by 2 bases and J by 9 bases, with 5 bases between the two germline ends. CDR1 and CDR2 (germline): SGHTA, FQGTGA. The CDR3 sequence: CASSLPGSPLHF. CDR3 DNA: TGTGCCAGCAGCTTACCCGGTTCACCCCTCCACTTT.

This clonotype was seen a handful of times. The V gene is TRBV5-1, the J gene TRBJ2-7; the D gene is possibly TRBD2 (6 bases). The CDR3 contains 15 residues. V dropped 5 bases and J dropped 2 bases, with 17 bases sitting between them. The germline CDR1 and CDR2 sequences are SGHRS and YFSETQ. The CDR3 is CASRPLGGPTYEQYF. The CDR3 coding sequence is TGCGCCAGCAGGCCCTTGGGGGGTCCCACCTACGAGCAGTACTTC.

The chain links TRBV27 to TRBJ1-2; 8 nucleotides agree with TRBD1. Losses at the gene ends were 3 bases for V and 5 bases for J; bases not matched to a gene: 8. This CDR3 spans 15 amino acids. Germline CDR1 MNHEY, CDR2 SMNVEV (reference sequence). The CDR3 region is CASSFSGTGVYGYTF. The CDR3 DNA sequence: TGTGCCAGCAGTTTCTCCGGGACAGGAGTTTATGGCTACACCTTC.

This sequence joins TRBV5-1 and TRBJ1-5; 7 bases agree with TRBD1. The CDR3 totals 14 residues. CDR1 is SGHRS, CDR2 YFSETQ, per germline. With 4 bases clipped from V and 4 bases from J, the junction kept 5 bases outside the gene matches. DNA for the CDR3: TGCGCCAGCAGCCGAGGGACAGAGAATCAGCCCCAGCATTTT. This gives the protein CASSRGTENQPQHF.

This clonotype was detected only a few times. The chain joins TRBV5-1 to TRBJ2-1, with D hard to call. V lost 0 bases, J lost 0 bases, and 10 bases lay in between. Germline assignment: CDR1 SGHRS and CDR2 YFSETQ. This CDR3 is 16 amino acids long. In DNA form, the CDR3 reads TGCGCCAGCAGCTTGGCGGTGGTGAGCTCCTACAATGAGCAGTTCTTC. Translated: CASSLAVVSSYNEQFF.

This clonotype has only a few counts. This sequence joins TRBV7-9 and TRBJ1-4; perhaps TRBD1 as D (5 bases). CDR3 length: 13 amino acids. The germline V and J ends were trimmed by 0 bases and 11 bases, with 10 bases remaining between them. Germline CDR1 reads SEHNR; CDR2 reads FQNEAQ (reference sequence). The CDR3 here is CASSLATDTKLFF. The CDR3 DNA is TGTGCCAGCAGCTTAGCTACGGACACCAAACTGTTTTTT.

This clonotype was seen repeatedly, ten times or more. This chain links TRBV28 with TRBJ1-1; TRBD1 aligns across 7 bases. The CDR3 has 14 amino acids. The V and J ends lost 5 bases and 5 bases, in that order; junction bases with no gene match: 8. Germline V gene sequence: CDR1 MDHEN, CDR2 SYDVKM. CDR3 in amino acids: CASSPPSGGTEAFF. For the CDR3, the DNA is TGTGCCAGCAGTCCACCATCAGGGGGAACTGAAGCTTTCTTT.

This clonotype has just a few counts. The chain couples TRBV9 to TRBJ2-3, with D perhaps assigned TRBD1 or TRBD2 (6 bases each). Germline V gene sequence: CDR1 SGDLS, CDR2 YYNGEE. The CDR3 length is 16 residues. The V end was cut by 4 bases, the J end by 3 bases, with 18 bases between. DNA for the CDR3: TGTGCCAGCAGCCGAGGGGGGACCTATGGGACAGATACGCAGTATTTT. The encoded protein is CASSRGGTYGTDTQYF.

The chain has TRBV5-1 and TRBJ2-3, with unresolved D. This CDR3 contains 15 residues. V was shortened by 7 bases and J by 0 bases, with 15 bases between the two germline ends. The germline CDR1 and CDR2 sequences are SGHRS and YFSETQ. CDR3 DNA sequence: TGCGCCAGCCAATACAGAGCCGCTAGCACAGATACGCAGTATTTT. This encodes CASQYRAASTDTQYF. Full variable domain (outside the CDR3, taken from reference TRBV5-1 and TRBJ2-3): KAGVTQTPRYLIKTRGQQVTLSCSPISGHRSVSWYQQTPGQGLQFLFEYFSETQRNKGNFPGRFSGRQFSNSRSEMNVSTLELGDSALYLCASQYRAASTDTQYFGPGTRLTVL.

V and J are TRBV20-1 and TRBJ2-7; the D call may be TRBD1 or TRBD2 (5 bases each). The CDR3 contains 13 residues. Germline values: CDR1 DFQATT, CDR2 SNEGSKA (reference sequence). V gave up 6 bases and J gave up 3 bases, with 15 bases separating them. DNA of the CDR3: TGCAGTGCCAGTGGGACGGCCGACTACGAGCAGTACTTC. Translating gives CSASGTADYEQYF.

The chain is built from TRBV4-3 and TRBJ1-1; unclear D gene. Trimming pared 0 bases from V and 2 bases from J, leaving 13 bases between. CDR1 is LGHNA and CDR2 is YSLEER in the germline V gene. The CDR3 runs 16 residues. In nucleotides, the CDR3 is TGCGCCAGCAGCCAAGATGCGGGAGAGGGCAACACTGAAGCTTTCTTT. Translated, it gives CASSQDAGEGNTEAFF.

The chain employs TRBV27 and TRBJ2-5; tentative D call: TRBD1 (6 bases). Deletions cut 4 bases from V and 1 base from J, with 25 bases between. CDR1 and CDR2 from the germline V gene are MNHEY and SMNVEV (reference sequence). This CDR3 contains 19 residues. The chain's CDR3 is CASSSYRDTSLTTQETQYF. The CDR3 DNA sequence: TGTGCCAGCAGTTCCTACCGGGACACCTCTCTTACCACCCAAGAGACCCAGTACTTC.

This clonotype has more than one count but fewer than ten. The chain is built from TRBV7-3 and TRBJ2-1; TRBD2 matches at 12 bases. CDR1 and CDR2 from the germline V gene are SGHTA and FQGTGA. The CDR3 is 16 residues long. V shed 5 bases and J 3 bases; nucleotides not matched to a gene: 5. CDR3 bases: TGTGCCAGCAGCGCAAAGACTAGCGGGGGCTACAATGAGCAGTTCTTC. This translates into CASSAKTSGGYNEQFF.

V is TRBV29-1 and J is TRBJ2-1, with TRBD1 matching over 7 bases. Per the germline V gene, CDR1 is SQVTM and CDR2 is ANQGSEA. CDR3 size: 13 residues. J lost 7 bases, V lost 6 bases, and 9 bases had no gene match. This chain's CDR3 is CSVGTASRNEQFF. CDR3 DNA sequence: TGCAGCGTGGGGACAGCTAGTCGAAATGAGCAGTTCTTC.

The chain joins TRBV6-6 to TRBJ1-5; no firm D call. Germline assignment: CDR1 MNHNY and CDR2 SVGAGI (reference sequence). The CDR3 is made up of 13 amino acids. The V and J ends lost 0 bases and 5 bases respectively, with 5 bases between them. The CDR3 is CASSYSVDQPQHF. CDR3 DNA: TGTGCCAGCAGTTACTCGGTAGATCAGCCCCAGCATTTT.

This clonotype was seen many times. The rearrangement joins TRBV5-1 to TRBJ2-1; possibly TRBD2 for D (6 bases). This CDR3 is built from 12 residues. Per germline, CDR1 SGHRS and CDR2 YFSETQ. V shed 5 bases and J shed 14 bases, with 17 bases lying between them. DNA of the CDR3: TGCGCCAGCAGTTCCAGAGGATTAGCGGAGTTCTTC. Amino acids: CASSSRGLAEFF.

J is TRBJ2-3 and V is TRBV7-9; weak D call: TRBD1 (5 bases). Germline CDR1 reads SEHNR; CDR2 reads FQNEAQ (reference sequence). Trimming removed 3 bases at V and 0 bases at J, with 16 bases between. The CDR3 length is 17 residues. The CDR3 here is CASSFRVLQGSTDTQYF. The DNA for the CDR3 is TGTGCCAGCAGCTTTCGGGTCTTGCAGGGCAGCACAGATACGCAGTATTTT.

There are a few counts of this clonotype. This rearrangement joins TRBV20-1 to TRBJ2-1; D is unresolved. Germline assignment: CDR1 DFQATT and CDR2 SNEGSKA (reference sequence). The germline V and J ends were trimmed by 2 bases and 3 bases, with 2 bases remaining between them. The CDR3 totals 11 residues. The CDR3 protein is CSARSYNEQFF. The CDR3 DNA follows: TGCAGTGCTAGAAGCTACAATGAGCAGTTCTTC.

This clonotype has more than one count but fewer than ten. This rearrangement joins TRBV20-1 to TRBJ1-4, with unresolved D. CDR1 is DFQATT, CDR2 SNEGSKA, per germline (reference sequence). Trimming took off 7 bases at V and 8 bases at J, with 14 bases between the two ends. This CDR3 region has 12 residues. The CDR3 region is CSGAAPPEKLFF. The CDR3, as DNA: TGCAGTGGGGCAGCCCCCCCCGAAAAACTGTTTTTT.